The count of the clone carrying this TCR beta chain is one. Its antigen is still unknown. The repertoire was sequenced with immunoSEQ multiplex PCR; TCRdb's copy has only in-frame clones and lacks some. The data contain about 350,000 clones, roughly 89% of them singletons. The data belong to a study of Ad26.COV2.S vaccination and SARS-CoV-2 variants. Study as a whole: Ad26.COV2.S arm of COV1001 included the donor. Study-level results: Total responses of T cells may have been underestimated by the analyses of TCR breadth and depth.

The CDR3 is 21 amino acids. The junction had 17 bases not matched to a gene; V was cut back by 2 bases and J by 3 bases. CDR1 and CDR2 from the germline V gene are SGHRS and YFSETQ. Treatment meaning: around 19 received Ad26.COV2.S at low or high dose, single or two shots; roughly five received placebo; per-sample allocation not given. Each sample was drawn 63 days after the first injection (of vaccine or placebo). The specimen comprised peripheral blood, sampled in a trial of Ad26.COV2.S vaccine versus placebo. This rearrangement joins TRBV5-1 to TRBJ2-6, with 10 bases fitting TRBD1. This clonotype was sampled from a person between 18 and 60 years old who received the Ad26.COV2.S COVID-19 vaccine or a placebo. The CDR3 nucleotides read TGCGCCAGCAGCTTTCCAAACCACACCGGGACAGGGGTTGATGGGGCCAACGTCCTGACTTTC. It codes for CASSFPNHTGTGVDGANVLTF.